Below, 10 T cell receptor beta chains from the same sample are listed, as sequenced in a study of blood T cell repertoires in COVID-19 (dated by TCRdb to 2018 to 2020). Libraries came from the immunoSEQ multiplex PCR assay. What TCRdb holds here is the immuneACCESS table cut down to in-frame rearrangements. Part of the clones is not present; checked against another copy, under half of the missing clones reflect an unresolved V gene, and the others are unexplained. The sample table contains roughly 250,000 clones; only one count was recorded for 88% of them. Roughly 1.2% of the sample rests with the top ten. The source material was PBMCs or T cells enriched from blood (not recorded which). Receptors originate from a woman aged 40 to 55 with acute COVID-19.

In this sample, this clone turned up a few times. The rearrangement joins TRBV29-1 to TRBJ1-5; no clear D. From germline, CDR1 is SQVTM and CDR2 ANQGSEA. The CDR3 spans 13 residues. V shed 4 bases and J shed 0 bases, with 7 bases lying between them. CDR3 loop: CSVGPGSNQPQHF. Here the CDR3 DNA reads TGCAGCGTTGGACCGGGTAGCAATCAGCCCCAGCATTTT.

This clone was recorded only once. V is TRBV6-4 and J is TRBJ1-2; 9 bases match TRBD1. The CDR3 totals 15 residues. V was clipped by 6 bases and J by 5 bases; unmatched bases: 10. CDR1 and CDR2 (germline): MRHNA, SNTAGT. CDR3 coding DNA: TGTGCCAGCAGCTCCCAACCGGGACAGGGATATGGCTACACCTTC. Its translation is CASSSQPGQGYGYTF.

This CDR3 reads CASSQDWGTSNYGYTF. CDR3 nucleotides: TGTGCCAGCAGCCAAGATTGGGGCACTTCTAACTATGGCTACACCTTC. The chain has TRBV3-1 (or the pseudogene TRBV3-2) and TRBJ1-2; D may be TRBD1 (5 bases). The germline V gene has CDR1 LGHDT and CDR2 YNNKEL (reference sequence). Deletions cut 0 bases from V and 0 bases from J, with 11 bases between. This CDR3 is 16 amino acids long.

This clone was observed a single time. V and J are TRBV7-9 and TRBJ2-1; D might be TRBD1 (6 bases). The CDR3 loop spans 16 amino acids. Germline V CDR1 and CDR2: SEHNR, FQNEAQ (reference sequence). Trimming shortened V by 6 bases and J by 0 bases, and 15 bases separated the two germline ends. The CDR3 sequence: CASRPLTGSSYNEQFF. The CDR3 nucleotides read TGTGCCAGCAGACCCCTTACAGGGAGCTCCTACAATGAGCAGTTCTTC.

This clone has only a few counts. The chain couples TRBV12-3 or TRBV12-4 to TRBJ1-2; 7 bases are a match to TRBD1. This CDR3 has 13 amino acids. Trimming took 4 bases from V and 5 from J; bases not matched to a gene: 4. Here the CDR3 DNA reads TGTGCCAGCAGTTACGACAGGGCGTATGGCTACACCTTC. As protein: CASSYDRAYGYTF.

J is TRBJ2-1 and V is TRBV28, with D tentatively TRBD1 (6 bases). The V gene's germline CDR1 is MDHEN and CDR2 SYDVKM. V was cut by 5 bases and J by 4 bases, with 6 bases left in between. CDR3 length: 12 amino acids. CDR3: CASSQGYNEQFF. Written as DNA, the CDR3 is TGTGCCAGCAGTCAGGGGTACAATGAGCAGTTCTTC. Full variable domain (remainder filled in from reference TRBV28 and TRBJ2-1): DVKVTQSSRYLVKRTGEKVFLECVQDMDHENMFWYRQDPGLGLRLIYFSYDVKMKEKGDIPEGYSVSREKKERFSLILESASTNQTSMYLCASSQGYNEQFFGPGTRLTVL.

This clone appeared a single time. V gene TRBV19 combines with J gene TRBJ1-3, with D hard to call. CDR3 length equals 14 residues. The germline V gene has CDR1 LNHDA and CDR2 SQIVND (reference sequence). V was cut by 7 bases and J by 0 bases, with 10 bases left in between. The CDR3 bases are TGTGCCAGTACGTTTGGCTTCTCTGGAAACACCATATATTTT. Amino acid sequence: CASTFGFSGNTIYF.

The CDR3 DNA is TGCGCCAGCAGCCAGGGACAGGGGGCTTCCAACACCGGGGAGCTGTTTTTT. It codes for CASSQGQGASNTGELFF. The gene calls are TRBV4-1 and TRBJ2-2, with TRBD1 matching over 12 bases. Germline CDR1 MGHRA, CDR2 YSYEKL. The CDR3 spans 17 residues. The ends lost 3 bases at V and 2 bases at J; junction bases unmatched: 4.

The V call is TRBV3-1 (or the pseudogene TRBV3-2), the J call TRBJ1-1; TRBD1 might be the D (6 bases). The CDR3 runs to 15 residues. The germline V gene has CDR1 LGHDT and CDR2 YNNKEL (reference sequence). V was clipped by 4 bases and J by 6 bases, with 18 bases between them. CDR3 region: CASSLGGGAVAEAFF. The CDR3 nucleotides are TGTGCCAGCAGCCTGGGAGGGGGGGCAGTAGCTGAAGCTTTCTTT.

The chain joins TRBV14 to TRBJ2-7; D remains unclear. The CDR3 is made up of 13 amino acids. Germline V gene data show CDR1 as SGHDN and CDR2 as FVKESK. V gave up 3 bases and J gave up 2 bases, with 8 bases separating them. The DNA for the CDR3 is TGTGCCAGCAGCCATCACAGAACCTACGAGCAGTACGTC. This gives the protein CASSHHRTYEQYV.